Listed here are 17 T cell receptor beta chains from one sample, sequenced in a study of cytomegalovirus exposure and HLA in healthy donors. The PCR made use of 60 Vbeta and 13 Jbeta primers. The data were produced by immunoSEQ multiplex PCR, yet TCRdb's version contains in-frame clones alone and is incomplete. The data contain approximately 220,000 clones, around 79% of them singletons. Sample: PBMCs. Receptors were obtained from a girl aged 2-10 years in good health and CMV-seronegative.

This clone turned up a few times. The V call is TRBV27, the J call TRBJ2-7; 12 bases match TRBD2. This CDR3 has 15 amino acids. J was trimmed by 7 bases and V by 5 bases; bases with no gene match: 9. Germline lookup yields CDR1 MNHEY and CDR2 SMNVEV (reference sequence). The CDR3 is CASSPRLAGVGEQYF. CDR3 bases: TGTGCCAGCAGTCCCCGACTAGCGGGAGTGGGAGAGCAGTACTTC.

The chain couples TRBV6-1 to TRBJ1-1; unclear D gene. Germline CDR1 is MNHNS and CDR2 is SASEGT. Trimming stripped 2 bases from V and 1 base from J, with 5 bases between. The CDR3 covers 13 residues. The DNA for the CDR3 is TGTGCCAGCAGTGAAAGCTGGAACACTGAAGCTTTCTTT. Protein: CASSESWNTEAFF.

This clone was counted between two and nine times. The chain recombines TRBV12-2 with TRBJ2-1; TRBD2 is the table's D call and was not checked against the DNA. TRBV12-2 is given as a pseudogene. The CDR3 runs 14 residues. CDR3 DNA sequence: TGTGCAAGTCCCCCCGAGACTAGCGGGAATGAGCAGTTCTTC. This sequence encodes CASPPETSGNEQFF.

The chain is built from TRBV29-1 and TRBJ2-7, with TRBD1 matching 7 bases. Germline V gene lookup returns CDR1 SQVTM and CDR2 ANQGSEA. This CDR3 comprises 14 residues. V was clipped by 4 bases and J by 2 bases; unmatched bases: 8. In nucleotides, the CDR3 is TGCAGCGTTGTGCTACAGGGGCGGACCTACGAGCAGTACTTC. Its protein product is CSVVLQGRTYEQYF.

The chain is built from TRBV9 and TRBJ2-7; a weak D match, TRBD2 (5 bases). The CDR3 has 16 residues. The germline V and J ends were trimmed by 0 bases and 7 bases, with 20 bases remaining between them. Germline assignment: CDR1 SGDLS and CDR2 YYNGEE. The CDR3 DNA sequence: TGTGCCAGCAGCGTAGGGGGAATAGCCGGCTCGGGAGAGCAGTACTTC. It is translated as CASSVGGIAGSGEQYF.

About this clone itself: One end of the junction does not line up with germline, which may come from a read error. V gene TRBV5-1 combines with J gene TRBJ2-5; 7 bases fit TRBD2. This CDR3 comprises 14 residues. Germline loops: CDR1 SGHRS, CDR2 YFSETQ. The CDR3 bases are TGCGCCAGCAGGTTGGGAGGGAGTGAAGAGACCCAGTACTTC. It encodes CASRLGGSEETQYF.

The genes are TRBV19 and TRBJ2-3; TRBD1 is a possible D gene (6 bases). From germline, CDR1 is LNHDA and CDR2 SQIVND (reference sequence). The V end lost 8 bases, the J end lost 1 base, and 13 bases lay between the germline ends. This CDR3 is 14 amino acids long. As DNA, the CDR3 is TGTGCCAGTCGCGGGTGGGGGCGCACAGATACGCAGTATTTT. Its protein product is CASRGWGRTDTQYF.

The chain is built from TRBV5-1 and TRBJ1-6, with TRBD1 identical over 8 bases. Trimming at V came to 1 base and at J to 9 bases, leaving 3 bases not matched to a gene. Germline V gene sequence: CDR1 SGHRS, CDR2 YFSETQ. CDR3 length equals 14 residues. CDR3 amino acids: CASSLSTGVSPLHF. Here the CDR3 DNA reads TGCGCCAGCAGCTTGTCGACAGGGGTTTCACCCCTCCACTTT.

CDR3 sequence: CASSEDGSSGNTIYF. The CDR3 DNA reads as TGTGCCAGCAGTGAGGACGGGAGCTCTGGAAACACCATATATTTT. This rearrangement joins TRBV6-1 to TRBJ1-3; no reliable D call. Germline V gives CDR1 MNHNS, CDR2 SASEGT. Trimming removed 3 bases from V and 0 bases from J, with 9 bases in between. CDR3 size: 15 residues.

The chain joins TRBV30 to TRBJ2-1; 8 nucleotides match TRBD1. Germline V gives CDR1 GTSNPN, CDR2 SVGIG (reference sequence). V lost 0 bases and J lost 8; bases outside the gene matches: 6. This CDR3 contains 14 residues. For the CDR3, the DNA is TGTGCCTGGAGTGTCGGACAGGGCGTCGATGAGCAGTTCTTC. Translating gives CAWSVGQGVDEQFF.

The chain has TRBV7-9 and TRBJ1-1; perhaps TRBD1 as D (6 bases). The CDR3 extends over 17 amino acids. Germline V gene lookup returns CDR1 SEHNR and CDR2 FQNEAQ (reference sequence). V lost 2 bases and J lost 0, with 16 bases in between. The CDR3 bases are TGTGCCAGCAGCTTATTAAGACTAACAGGGTTGAACACTGAAGCTTTCTTT. It translates to CASSLLRLTGLNTEAFF.

The chain employs TRBV27 and TRBJ2-7; TRBD2 aligns across 11 bases. The trim removed 6 bases at V and 0 bases at J, leaving 4 bases unmatched. Per the germline V gene, CDR1 is MNHEY and CDR2 is SMNVEV (reference sequence). The length of the CDR3 is 15 residues. CDR3 region: CASRPSGRSSYEQYF. CDR3 in DNA: TGTGCCAGCAGACCTAGCGGGAGGTCCTCCTACGAGCAGTACTTC.

V gene TRBV19 combines with J gene TRBJ2-7; 10 bases agree with TRBD2. Looked up from germline, CDR1 is LNHDA and CDR2 is SQIVND (reference sequence). The CDR3 totals 14 residues. V lost 8 bases and J lost 3; bases outside the gene matches: 7. This CDR3 reads CASARASGSYEQYF. The CDR3 DNA is TGTGCCAGTGCGCGGGCTAGCGGGAGCTACGAGCAGTACTTC.

This clone appeared once. Relative to the germline gene, one junction end is altered; a read error may explain this. The same CDR3 can be traced to other DNA sequences in this sample. The rearrangement joins TRBV6-5 to TRBJ1-1; D may be TRBD1 (5 bases). Germline V gene sequence: CDR1 MNHEY, CDR2 SVGAGI. CDR3 size: 12 residues. CDR3 coding DNA: TGTGCCAGCAGTGTCGGGGGTCTAGAAGCCTTCTTT. The encoded protein is CASSVGGLEAFF.

This rearrangement joins TRBV2 to TRBJ2-1, with D possibly matching TRBD2 (6 bases). The CDR3 length is 14 residues. V lost 8 bases, J lost 10 bases, and 21 bases lay in between. CDR1 SNHLY and CDR2 FYNNEI come from the germline V gene. DNA for the CDR3: TGTGCCAGCGAGGAGTGGGGGGTGAGTCCAGAGCAGTTCTTC. The encoded protein is CASEEWGVSPEQFF.

This chain joins TRBV11-2 and TRBJ2-5; 14 nucleotides match TRBD2. V dropped 4 bases and J dropped 3; count of bases not matched to a gene: 4. Germline V gene data show CDR1 as SGHAT and CDR2 as FQNNGV. The CDR3 contains 16 residues. The CDR3 bases are TGTGCCAGCAGCTCGCGGACTAGCGGGGGGAAAGAGACCCAGTACTTC. It is translated as CASSSRTSGGKETQYF.

V gene TRBV29-1 combines with J gene TRBJ2-5; 8 positions match TRBD2. Per germline, CDR1 SQVTM and CDR2 ANQGSEA. The J segment lost 5 bases and the V segment lost 0 bases, leaving 11 bases of the junction unmatched. The CDR3 runs 16 residues. The CDR3 region has the DNA TGCAGCGTTGAAGATCCGGGACTAGGAGAGCCTGAGACCCAGTACTTC. Its protein product is CSVEDPGLGEPETQYF.